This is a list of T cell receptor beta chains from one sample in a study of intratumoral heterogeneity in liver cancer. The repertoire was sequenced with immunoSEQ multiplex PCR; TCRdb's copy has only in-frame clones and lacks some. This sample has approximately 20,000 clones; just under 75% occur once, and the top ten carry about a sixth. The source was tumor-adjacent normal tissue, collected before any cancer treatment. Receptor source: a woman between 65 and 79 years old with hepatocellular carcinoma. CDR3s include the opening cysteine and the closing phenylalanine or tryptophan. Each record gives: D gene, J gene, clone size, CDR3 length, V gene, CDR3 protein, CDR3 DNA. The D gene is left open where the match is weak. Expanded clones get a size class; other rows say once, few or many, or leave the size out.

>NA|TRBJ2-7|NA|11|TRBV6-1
CASSEVSEQYF
TGTGCCAGCAGTGAAGTATCCGAGCAGTACTTC
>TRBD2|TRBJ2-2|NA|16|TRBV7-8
CASSLSASGITGELFF
TGTGCCAGCAGCTTATCGGCTAGCGGGATCACCGGGGAGCTGTTTTTT
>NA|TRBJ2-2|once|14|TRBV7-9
CASSLTQGRGELFF
TGTGCCAGCAGCTTAACGCAGGGGCGCGGGGAGCTGTTTTTT
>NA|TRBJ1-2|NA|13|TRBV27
CASSPHISQRYTF
TGTGCCAGCAGTCCCCACATATCTCAACGCTACACCTTC
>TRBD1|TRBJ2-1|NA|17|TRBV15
CATSRPFNRGIGNEQFF
TGTGCCACCAGCAGACCTTTCAACAGGGGAATCGGCAATGAGCAGTTCTTC
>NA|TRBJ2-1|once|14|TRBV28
CASSRQTSYNEQFF
TGTGCCAGCAGCCGACAGACATCTTACAATGAGCAGTTCTTC
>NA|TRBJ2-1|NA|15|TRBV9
CASSVEGGPYNEQFF
TGTGCCAGCAGCGTAGAGGGCGGGCCCTACAATGAGCAGTTCTTC
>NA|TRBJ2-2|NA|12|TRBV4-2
CASSQVTGELFF
TGTGCCAGCAGCCAAGTGACCGGGGAGCTGTTTTTT
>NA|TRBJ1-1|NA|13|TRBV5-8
CASSRRWDTEAFF
TGTGCCAGCAGCCGAAGGTGGGACACTGAAGCTTTCTTT
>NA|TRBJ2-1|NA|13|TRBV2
CASSGTAYNEQFF
TGTGCCAGCAGTGGGACAGCTTACAATGAGCAGTTCTTC
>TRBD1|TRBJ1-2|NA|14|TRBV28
CASSTTGANYGYTF
TGTGCCAGCAGTACGACAGGGGCTAACTATGGCTACACCTTC
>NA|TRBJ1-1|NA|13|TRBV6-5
CASSYGTGTEAFF
TGTGCCAGCAGTTACGGGACCGGCACTGAAGCTTTCTTT
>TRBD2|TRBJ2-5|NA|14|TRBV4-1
CASSLAGLQETQYF
TGCGCCAGCAGCCTAGCGGGACTCCAAGAGACCCAGTACTTC
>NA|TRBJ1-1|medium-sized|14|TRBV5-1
CASSSGAWTAEAFF
TGCGCCAGCAGCTCGGGGGCATGGACGGCTGAAGCTTTCTTT
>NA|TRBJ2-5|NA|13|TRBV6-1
CASSERDMKTQYF
TGTGCCAGCAGTGAAAGGGACATGAAGACCCAGTACTTC
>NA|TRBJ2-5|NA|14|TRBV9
CASSKGVTEETQYF
TGTGCCAGCAGCAAAGGAGTCACGGAAGAGACCCAGTACTTC
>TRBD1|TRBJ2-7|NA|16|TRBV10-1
CASSYLRDRVRYEQYF
TGCGCCAGCAGTTACCTTCGTGACAGGGTCCGCTACGAGCAGTACTTC
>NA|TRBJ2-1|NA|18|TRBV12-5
CASGSKHAPWILNNEQFF
TGTGCTAGTGGTTCGAAACATGCACCGTGGATTTTGAACAATGAGCAGTTCTTC
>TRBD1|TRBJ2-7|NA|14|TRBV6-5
CASSYTTGSSEQYF
TGTGCCAGCAGTTACACGACAGGGTCCTCCGAGCAGTACTTC
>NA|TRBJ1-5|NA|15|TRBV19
CASSSPGVSNQPQHF
TGTGCCAGTAGTTCACCGGGGGTAAGCAATCAGCCCCAGCATTTT
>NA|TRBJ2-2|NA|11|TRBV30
CAWSVAGELFF
TGTGCCTGGAGTGTTGCCGGGGAGCTGTTTTTT
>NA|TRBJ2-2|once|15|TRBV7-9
CASSLSNFRVGELFF
TGTGCCAGCAGCCTCTCCAATTTCAGGGTCGGGGAGCTGTTTTTT
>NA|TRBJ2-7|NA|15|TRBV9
CASSAGGGAIYEQYF
TGTGCCAGCAGCGCCGGAGGGGGGGCGATTTACGAGCAGTACTTC
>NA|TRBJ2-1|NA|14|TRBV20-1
CSASRGLSYNEQFF
TGCAGTGCTAGTAGAGGCCTATCCTACAATGAGCAGTTCTTC
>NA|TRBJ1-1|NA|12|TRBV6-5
CASSSGTHSAFF
TGTGCCAGCAGCTCCGGGACCCATTCAGCTTTCTTT
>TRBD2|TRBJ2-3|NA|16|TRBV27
CASSLGLAGRTDTQYF
TGTGCCAGCAGTTTAGGGCTAGCGGGCCGCACAGATACGCAGTATTTT
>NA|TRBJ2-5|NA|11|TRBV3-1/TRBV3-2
CASSTRETQYF
TGTGCCAGCAGTACTAGAGAGACCCAGTACTTC
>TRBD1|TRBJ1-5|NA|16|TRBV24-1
CATSDSGTGSNQPQHF
TGTGCCACCAGTGACTCCGGGACAGGGAGCAATCAGCCCCAGCATTTT
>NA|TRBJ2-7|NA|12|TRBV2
CASRADIYEQYF
TGTGCCAGCAGAGCCGACATCTACGAGCAGTACTTC
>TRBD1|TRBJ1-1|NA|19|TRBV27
CASSLGTGGPLAKNTEAFF
TGTGCCAGCAGTTTAGGGACAGGGGGTCCGTTGGCGAAAAACACTGAAGCTTTCTTT
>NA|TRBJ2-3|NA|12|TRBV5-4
CASSYYTDTQYF
TGTGCCAGCAGCTACTACACAGATACGCAGTATTTT
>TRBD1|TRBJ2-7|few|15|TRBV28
CASNSAGTGGGEQYF
TGTGCCAGCAATTCTGCCGGGACAGGGGGAGGCGAGCAGTACTTC
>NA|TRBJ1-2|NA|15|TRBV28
CASSFTGGARSGYTF
TGTGCCAGCAGTTTTACCGGGGGCGCGAGGAGTGGCTACACCTTC
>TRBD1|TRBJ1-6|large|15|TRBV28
CASLNSGTGDSPLHF
TGTGCCAGCCTAAACAGCGGGACAGGAGATTCACCCCTCCACTTT
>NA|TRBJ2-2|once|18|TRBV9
CASSLYPGGMEFAGELFF
TGTGCCAGCAGCCTATACCCTGGCGGGATGGAATTTGCCGGGGAGCTGTTTTTT